These 7 T cell receptor beta chains share one sample of origin, sequenced in a study of human T cells and chemical hapten exposure. TCRdb processed the RACE reads anew with MiXCR; each CDR3 protein has one entry. Of tens of thousands of distinct CDR3 sequences in the sample, 8% to 13% are singletons; the top ten hold 2.2%. Regarding time point: patch test 2, 6 weeks after DPC sensitization. As to treatment: therapeutic diphenylcyclopropenone sensitization with weekly scalp DPC. The source material was whole blood, sampled in connection with sensitization to the hapten diphenylcyclopropenone (DPC). All receptors derive from a man aged 35-49 years with alopecia areata. Some clones in this sample may be carry-over from other donors' samples.

This clonotype was detected only a few times. The DNA of the CDR3 is TGTGCCAGCAGCATTTCTATATGGGAGACAGGGGGATCTCACGAGCAGTACTTC. Residues: CASSISIWETGGSHEQYF. This chain joins TRBV7-6 and TRBJ2-7; 9 bases agree with TRBD1. The trim removed 5 bases at V and 5 bases at J, leaving 19 bases unmatched. Germline V gene sequence: CDR1 SGHVS, CDR2 FNYEAQ. CDR3 size: 18 residues.

This clonotype was seen ten or more times. The rearrangement uses TRBV28 and TRBJ2-7, with 7 bases fitting TRBD2. This CDR3 is 16 amino acids long. Germline-derived CDR1 and CDR2 are MDHEN and SYDVKM. The junction had 10 bases not matched to a gene; V was cut back by 5 bases and J by 0 bases. CDR3 region: CASSTRVAGISYEQYV. The CDR3 DNA sequence: TGTGCCAGCAGTACCCGGGTAGCGGGCATCTCCTACGAGCAGTACGTC.

This chain connects TRBV7-2 to TRBJ1-2; D is unclear. This CDR3 contains 14 residues. The V end lost 1 base, the J end lost 7 bases, and 13 bases lay between the germline ends. The germline V gene encodes CDR1 SGHTA and CDR2 FQGNSA. CDR3 DNA: TGTGCCAGCAGCTTAGATCGTGGGGTATCTGGCTACACCTTC. Translation: CASSLDRGVSGYTF. The full variable domain, in which reference TRBV7-2 and TRBJ1-2 provide the parts outside the CDR3, is GAGVSQSPSNKVTEKGKDVELRCDPISGHTALYWYRQSLGQGLEFLIYFQGNSAPDKSGLPSDRFSAERTGGSVSTLTIQRTQQEDSAVYLCASSLDRGVSGYTFGSGTRLTVV.

This clonotype has ten or more counts. The rearrangement uses TRBV20-1 and TRBJ1-1; weak D call: TRBD1 (5 bases). From germline, CDR1 is DFQATT and CDR2 SNEGSKA (reference sequence). The CDR3 runs 14 residues. The V and J ends lost 6 bases and 5 bases respectively, with 19 bases between them. CDR3 DNA: TGCAGTGCCAAACGGGGAGGGGTGGGGACTGAAGCTTTCTTT. Encoded protein: CSAKRGGVGTEAFF.

The sample holds a few counts of this clonotype. The chain couples TRBV7-2 to TRBJ1-1; D is unresolved. This CDR3 spans 13 amino acids. Trimming took 2 bases from V and 4 from J, leaving 8 bases between them. The V gene's germline CDR1 is SGHTA and CDR2 FQGNSA. The CDR3 here is CASSLKGGTEAFF. The DNA of the CDR3 is TGTGCCAGCAGCTTAAAGGGTGGCACTGAAGCTTTCTTT.

The rearrangement links TRBV24-1 to TRBJ2-4, with 9 positions matching TRBD1. Germline V gene data show CDR1 as KGHDR and CDR2 as SFDVKD. The V segment lost 4 bases and the J segment 8 bases; nucleotides outside the gene matches: 8. This CDR3 region has 15 residues. This chain's CDR3 is CATSDSMDRGYIQYF. CDR3 DNA: TGTGCCACCAGTGACTCGATGGACAGGGGATACATTCAGTACTTC.

This rearrangement joins TRBV14 to TRBJ2-5; possible D gene TRBD2, 5 bases. Germline V CDR1 and CDR2: SGHDN, FVKESK. There are 16 residues in the CDR3. V dropped 2 bases and J dropped 3 bases, with 16 bases sitting between them. The CDR3 region is CASSQWSGGREETQYF. The DNA of the CDR3 is TGTGCCAGCAGCCAATGGTCTGGAGGTCGAGAAGAGACCCAGTACTTC.